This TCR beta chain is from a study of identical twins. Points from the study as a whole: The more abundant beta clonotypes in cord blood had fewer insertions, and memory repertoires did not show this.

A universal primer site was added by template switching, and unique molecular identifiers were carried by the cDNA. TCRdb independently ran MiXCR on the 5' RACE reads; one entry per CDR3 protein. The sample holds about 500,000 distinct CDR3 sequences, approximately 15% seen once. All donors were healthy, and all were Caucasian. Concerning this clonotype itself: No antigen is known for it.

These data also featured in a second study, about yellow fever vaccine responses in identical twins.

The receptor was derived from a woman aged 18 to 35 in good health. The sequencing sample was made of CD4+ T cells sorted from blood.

The CDR3 loop reads CASSPSLGLASTDTQYF. CDR3 DNA: TGTGCCAGCAGCCCATCACTGGGACTAGCTTCCACAGATACGCAGTATTTT. The V and J genes are TRBV7-9 and TRBJ2-3, with 9 positions matching TRBD2. The CDR3 sequence is 17 residues long. V trimming: 5 bases; J trimming: 2 bases; junction bases outside the gene matches: 11. Per the germline V gene, CDR1 is SEHNR and CDR2 is FQNEAQ (reference sequence).